This T cell receptor (beta chain) was found in a study of blood T cell repertoires in COVID-19 (dated by TCRdb to 2019 to 2021). Regarding the research as a whole: The collaborator samples originated in the United States, Italy and Spain and spanned the acute and convalescent phases of COVID-19. The material from the prospective study consisted of cDNA or gDNA derived from T cells, B-cell-depleted T cells, or PBMCs. Subjects who had been exposed to COVID-19, were actively infected with it, or had recovered from it provided the deeply sampled blood TCRbeta repertoires that made up the dataset. The repertoires were made available in a free public database intended to serve as a resource for research on the immune response to SARS-CoV-2. Samples came from the ongoing ImmuneRACE study (first 160 participants) plus 1,254 subjects from 6 global collaborators. Nearly every sample came with metadata listing a de-identified subject ID, COVID-19 status, age in years and sex. HLA class I and class II types, where available, came from metadata supplied by the sample provider rather than from assay-based typing.

For this clone: What antigen it recognizes has not been identified. No base quality information exists; no much larger clone differs at one position.

Broader findings and caveats from the paper: The amount of clinical and demographic metadata varied by source and participant and was provided uncurated.

The collaborating institutions used their own protocols to collect whole blood in K2EDTA tubes. For TCRbeta analysis, collaborators shipped samples as frozen whole blood, isolated PBMCs, or DNA extracted from either of those sample types. Reading the germline V gene gives CDR1 SGHRS and CDR2 YFSETQ. Trimming costs V 4 bases and J 0 bases, and their ends lie 20 bases apart. The CDR3 holds 18 amino acids from the cysteine to the phenylalanine. Just the 54-base CDR3 DNA is kept, in frame starting at base 1. TCRbeta CDR3 regions were amplified from genomic DNA by means of the immunoSEQ Assay, a bias-controlled multiplex PCR. In the paper's pipeline: The number of nucleated cells in each sample was estimated by amplification of reference gene primers within the assay. Sequence reads were collapsed and filtered to measure the absolute abundance of every unique TCRbeta CDR3 rearrangement. For each sample, productive Simpson clonality was calculated as the square root of Simpson's diversity index over productive rearrangements. Here the immuneACCESS table is served through TCRdb, limited to in-frame sequences with V and J called. Missing clones are a known gap in these copies; in checked studies unresolved V genes cover under half, and the rest lacks a known reason. That table is the source of V, J and clone size, and D and trimming were worked out from the DNA. Within this sample are about 290,000 clones, with around four fifths of them counted one time only. The ten largest clones add up to approximately 3.8% of the sample.

Source material: peripheral blood. This chain joins TRBV5-1 to TRBJ1-3, with TRBD1 tentatively as D gene (6 bases match). The TCR was taken from a woman aged 45-60 years with active or convalescent COVID-19. The CDR3 reads as follows: CASSRRTVKPPSGNTIYF. The nucleotides read TGCGCCAGCAGCAGACGGACAGTTAAGCCTCCCTCTGGAAACACCATATATTTT.